This entry concerns a single T cell receptor (beta chain). Its antigen is unidentified. The CDR3 length is 15 residues. From germline, CDR1 is KGHSH and CDR2 LQKENI. V was shortened by 3 bases and J by 2 bases, with 12 bases between the two germline ends. Assay: immunoSEQ multiplex PCR; the TCRdb copy retains only in-frame clones and omits some. The data show tens of thousands of clones, 77% seen once. This specimen comes from a study of vaccination effects on CD4 cells after COVID-19. The wider study: All study participants received two doses of BNT162b2 or mRNA-1273 vaccine.

Within the ViraFEST assay, antigen-specific CD4+ T cells underwent expansion with viral peptide pools prior to sequencing. Isolating CD4+ T cells followed roughly ten days of culture. Infection dated between March and December 2020, before the Alpha, Beta and Delta variants reached the United States. The V gene is TRBV18, the J gene TRBJ2-3; D possibly corresponds to TRBD1 (5 bases). Sequencing used CD4+ T cells from PBMCs cultured with HCoV-NL63 spike peptides, obtained before COVID-19 vaccination. The TCR was taken from a human donor who had a prior SARS-CoV-2 infection. CDR3 bases: TGTGCCAGCTCACCGGACGTAGGGGCCACAGATACGCAGTATTTT. Its protein is CASSPDVGATDTQYF.